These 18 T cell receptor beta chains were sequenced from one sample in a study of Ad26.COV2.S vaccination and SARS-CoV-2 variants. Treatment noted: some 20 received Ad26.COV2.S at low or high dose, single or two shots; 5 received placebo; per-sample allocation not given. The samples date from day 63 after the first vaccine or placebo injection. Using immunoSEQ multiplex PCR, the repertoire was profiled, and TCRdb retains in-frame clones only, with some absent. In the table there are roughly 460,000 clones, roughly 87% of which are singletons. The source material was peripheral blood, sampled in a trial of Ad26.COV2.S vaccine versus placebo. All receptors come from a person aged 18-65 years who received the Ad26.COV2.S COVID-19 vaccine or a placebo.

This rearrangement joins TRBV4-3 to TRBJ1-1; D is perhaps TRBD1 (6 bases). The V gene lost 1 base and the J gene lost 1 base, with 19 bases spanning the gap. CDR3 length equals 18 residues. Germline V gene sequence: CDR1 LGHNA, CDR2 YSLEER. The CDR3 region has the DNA TGCGCCAGCAGCCAAGCCGAAGGGGGGGATAGCACGAACACTGAAGCTTTCTTT. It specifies CASSQAEGGDSTNTEAFF.

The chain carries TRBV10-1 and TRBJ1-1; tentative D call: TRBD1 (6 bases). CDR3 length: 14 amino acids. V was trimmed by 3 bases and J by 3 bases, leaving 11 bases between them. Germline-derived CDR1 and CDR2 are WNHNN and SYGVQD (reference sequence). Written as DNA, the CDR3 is TGCGCCAGCAGTGACAGGGGCGCGGACACTGAAGCTTTCTTT. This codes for CASSDRGADTEAFF.

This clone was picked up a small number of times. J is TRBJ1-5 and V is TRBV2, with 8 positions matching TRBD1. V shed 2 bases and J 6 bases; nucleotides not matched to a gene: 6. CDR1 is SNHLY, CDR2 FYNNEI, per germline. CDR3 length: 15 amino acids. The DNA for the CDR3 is TGTGCCAGCAGTGAATTCAGGGGGCTGGGTCAGCCCCAGCATTTT. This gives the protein CASSEFRGLGQPQHF.

The CDR3 reads CASSPRVTLSYNEQFF. The CDR3 DNA sequence: TGTGCCAGCAGTCCACGGGTGACCCTCTCCTACAATGAGCAGTTCTTC. V and J are TRBV27 and TRBJ2-1; D is unresolved. Per germline, CDR1 MNHEY and CDR2 SMNVEV (reference sequence). The CDR3 consists of 16 residues. Trimming stripped 5 bases from V and 0 bases from J, with 14 bases between.

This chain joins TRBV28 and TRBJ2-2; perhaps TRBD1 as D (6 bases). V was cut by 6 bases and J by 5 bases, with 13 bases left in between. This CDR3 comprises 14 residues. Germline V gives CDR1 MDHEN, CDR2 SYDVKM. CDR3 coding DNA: TGTGCCAGCAGAACAGGGTGGAGTACCGGGGAGCTGTTTTTT. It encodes CASRTGWSTGELFF.

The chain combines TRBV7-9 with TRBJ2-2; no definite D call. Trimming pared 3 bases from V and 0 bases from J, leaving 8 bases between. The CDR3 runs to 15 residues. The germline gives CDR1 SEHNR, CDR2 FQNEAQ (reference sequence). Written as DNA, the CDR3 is TGTGCCAGCAGCTTTGGTCAGGCGAACACCGGGGAGCTGTTTTTT. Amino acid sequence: CASSFGQANTGELFF.

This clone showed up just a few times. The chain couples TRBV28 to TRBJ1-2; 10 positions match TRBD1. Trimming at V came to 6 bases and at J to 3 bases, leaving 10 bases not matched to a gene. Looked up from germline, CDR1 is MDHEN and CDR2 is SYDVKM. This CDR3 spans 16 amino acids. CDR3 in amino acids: CASRKADRGFHYGYTF. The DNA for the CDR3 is TGTGCCAGCAGGAAGGCGGACAGGGGGTTTCACTATGGCTACACCTTC.

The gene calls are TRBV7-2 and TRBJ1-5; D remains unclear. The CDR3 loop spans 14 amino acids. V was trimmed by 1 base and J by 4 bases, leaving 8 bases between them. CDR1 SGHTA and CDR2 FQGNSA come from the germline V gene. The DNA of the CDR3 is TGTGCCAGCAGCTTAGAGGTTGGAAATCAGCCCCAGCATTTT. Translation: CASSLEVGNQPQHF.

The CDR3 nucleotides are TGTGCCAGCAGCTCATCAACGGGACAGGGAAACCTTTATGGCTACACCTTC. Protein: CASSSSTGQGNLYGYTF. This chain uses TRBV7-9 with TRBJ1-2; 9 bases fit TRBD1. There are 17 residues in the CDR3. The germline V gene encodes CDR1 SEHNR and CDR2 FQNEAQ (reference sequence). V trimming: 4 bases; J trimming: 5 bases; junction bases outside the gene matches: 14.

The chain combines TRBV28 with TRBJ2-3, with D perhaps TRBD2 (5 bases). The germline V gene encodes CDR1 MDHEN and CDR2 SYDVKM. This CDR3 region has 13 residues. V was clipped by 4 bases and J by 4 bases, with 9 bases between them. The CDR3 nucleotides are TGTGCCAGCAGTTCAGGTAGCGCAGATACGCAGTATTTT. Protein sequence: CASSSGSADTQYF.

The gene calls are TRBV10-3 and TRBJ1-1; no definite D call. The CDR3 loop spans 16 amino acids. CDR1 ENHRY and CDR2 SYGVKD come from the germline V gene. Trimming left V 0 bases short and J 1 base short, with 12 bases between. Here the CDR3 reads CAISESGRVWNTEAFF. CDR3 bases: TGTGCCATCAGTGAGTCAGGGCGGGTCTGGAACACTGAAGCTTTCTTT.

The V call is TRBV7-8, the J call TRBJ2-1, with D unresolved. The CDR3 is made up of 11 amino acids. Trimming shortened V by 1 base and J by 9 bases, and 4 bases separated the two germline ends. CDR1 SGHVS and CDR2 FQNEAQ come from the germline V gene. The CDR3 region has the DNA TGTGCCAGCAGCTTAGTTGGTGAGCAGTTCTTC. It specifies CASSLVGEQFF. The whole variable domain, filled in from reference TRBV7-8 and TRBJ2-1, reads GAGVSQSPRYKVAKRGQDVALRCDPISGHVSLFWYQQALGQGPEFLTYFQNEAQLDKSGLPSDRFFAERPEGSVSTLKIQRTQQEDSAVYLCASSLVGEQFFGPGTRLTVL.

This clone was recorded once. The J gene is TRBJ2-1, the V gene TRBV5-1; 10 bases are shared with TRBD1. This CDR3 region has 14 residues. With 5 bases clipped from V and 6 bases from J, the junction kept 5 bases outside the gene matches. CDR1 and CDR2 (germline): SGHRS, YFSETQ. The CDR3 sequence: CASSPGTGVNEQFF. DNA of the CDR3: TGCGCCAGCAGTCCCGGGACAGGGGTCAATGAGCAGTTCTTC.

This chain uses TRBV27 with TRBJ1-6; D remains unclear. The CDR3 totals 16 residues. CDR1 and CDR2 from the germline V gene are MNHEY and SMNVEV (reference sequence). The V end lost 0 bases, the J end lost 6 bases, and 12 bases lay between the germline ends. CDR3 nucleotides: TGTGCCAGCAGTTTATCCCGACCGGTGGGTAATTCACCCCTCCACTTT. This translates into CASSLSRPVGNSPLHF.

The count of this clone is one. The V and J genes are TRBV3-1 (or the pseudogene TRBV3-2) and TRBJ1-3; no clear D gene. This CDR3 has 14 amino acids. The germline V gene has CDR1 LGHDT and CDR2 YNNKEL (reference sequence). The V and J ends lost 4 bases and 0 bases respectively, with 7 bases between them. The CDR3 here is CASSRHNSGNTIYF. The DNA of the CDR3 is TGTGCCAGCAGCCGACATAACTCTGGAAACACCATATATTTT.

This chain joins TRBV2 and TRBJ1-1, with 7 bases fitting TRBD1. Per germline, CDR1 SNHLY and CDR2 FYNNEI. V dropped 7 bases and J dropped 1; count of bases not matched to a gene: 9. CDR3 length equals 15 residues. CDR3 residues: CASKSRGQGNTEAFF. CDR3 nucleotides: TGTGCCAGCAAATCGAGGGGGCAGGGGAACACTGAAGCTTTCTTT.

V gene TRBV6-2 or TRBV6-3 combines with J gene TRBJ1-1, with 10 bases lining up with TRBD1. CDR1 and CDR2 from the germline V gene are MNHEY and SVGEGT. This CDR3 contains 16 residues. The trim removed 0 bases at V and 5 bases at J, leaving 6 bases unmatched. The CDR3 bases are TGTGCCAGCAGTTACTCGACAGGGGGCGCGGGGACTGAAGCTTTCTTT. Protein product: CASSYSTGGAGTEAFF.

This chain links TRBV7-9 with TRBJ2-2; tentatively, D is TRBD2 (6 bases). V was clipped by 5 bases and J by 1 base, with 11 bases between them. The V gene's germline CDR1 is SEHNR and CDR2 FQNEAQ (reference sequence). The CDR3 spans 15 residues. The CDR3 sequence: CASSRAGQNTGELFF. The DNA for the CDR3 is TGTGCCAGCAGCCGGGCGGGGCAGAACACCGGGGAGCTGTTTTTT. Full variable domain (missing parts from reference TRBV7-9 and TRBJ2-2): DTGVSQNPRHKITKRGQNVTFRCDPISEHNRLYWYRQTLGQGPEFLTYFQNEAQLEKSRLLSDRFSAERPKGSFSTLEIQRTEQGDSAMYLCASSRAGQNTGELFFGEGSRLTVL.